One T cell receptor beta chain is described in this entry. Its antigen remains unidentified. Germline is not matched at one junction end, which may reflect a read error. The PCR was carried out with 60 Vbeta primers and 13 Jbeta primers. Repertoires were generated with immunoSEQ multiplex PCR, while TCRdb's copy carries only in-frame clones and drops some. The table has around 190,000 clones, roughly four fifths seen once; the top ten hold approximately 3%. The data were obtained in a study of cytomegalovirus exposure and HLA in healthy donors. The CDR3 length is 13 residues. Germline V gene sequence: CDR1 SEHNR, CDR2 FQNEAQ (reference sequence). Study conclusions and caveats: The listing of roughly 160 TCR beta chains classed them as cytomegalovirus-associated.

The chain joins TRBV7-9 to TRBJ2-1; TRBD1 agrees at 7 bases. Sequences were obtained from PBMCs. The source is a woman aged 25 to 45 in good health and CMV-seropositive. CDR3 in amino acids: CSSTQGQYNEQFF. DNA for the CDR3: TGTTCCAGCACACAGGGACAGTACAATGAGCAGTTCTTC.